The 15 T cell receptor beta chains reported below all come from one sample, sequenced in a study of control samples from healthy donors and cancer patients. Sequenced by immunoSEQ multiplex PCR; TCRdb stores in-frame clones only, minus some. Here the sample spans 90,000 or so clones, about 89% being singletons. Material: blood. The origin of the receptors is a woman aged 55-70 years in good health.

CDR3 amino acids: CASRGGQTQPQHF. The CDR3 DNA sequence: TGTGCCAGCAGGGGGGGACAGACGCAGCCCCAGCATTTT. The genes are TRBV2 and TRBJ1-5, with 7 bases matching TRBD1. J lost 7 bases, V lost 6 bases, and 6 bases had no gene match. This CDR3 has 13 residues. The germline V gene has CDR1 SNHLY and CDR2 FYNNEI.

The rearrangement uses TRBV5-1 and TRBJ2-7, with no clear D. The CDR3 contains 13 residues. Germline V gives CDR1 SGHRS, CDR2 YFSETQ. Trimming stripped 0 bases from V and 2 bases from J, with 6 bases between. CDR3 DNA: TGCGCCAGCAGCTTGGTGCCCCCCTACGAGCAGTACTTC. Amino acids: CASSLVPPYEQYF.

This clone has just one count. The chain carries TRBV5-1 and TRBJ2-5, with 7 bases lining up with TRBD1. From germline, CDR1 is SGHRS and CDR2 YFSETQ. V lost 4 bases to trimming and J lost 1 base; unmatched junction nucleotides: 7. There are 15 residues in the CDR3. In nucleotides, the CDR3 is TGCGCCAGCAGCCTGTACAGGGGATCCCAAGAGACCCAGTACTTC. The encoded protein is CASSLYRGSQETQYF.

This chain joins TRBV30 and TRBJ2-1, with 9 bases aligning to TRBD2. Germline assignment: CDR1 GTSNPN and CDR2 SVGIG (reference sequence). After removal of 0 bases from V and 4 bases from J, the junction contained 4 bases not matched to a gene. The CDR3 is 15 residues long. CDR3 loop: CAWSVRLAGYNEQFF. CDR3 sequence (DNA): TGTGCCTGGAGTGTAAGGCTAGCGGGGTACAATGAGCAGTTCTTC. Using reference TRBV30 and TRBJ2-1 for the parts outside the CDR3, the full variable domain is SQTIHQWPATLVQPVGSPLSLECTVEGTSNPNLYWYRQAAGRGLQLLFYSVGIGQISSEVPQNLSASRPQDRQFILSSKKLLLSDSGFYLCAWSVRLAGYNEQFFGPGTRLTVL.

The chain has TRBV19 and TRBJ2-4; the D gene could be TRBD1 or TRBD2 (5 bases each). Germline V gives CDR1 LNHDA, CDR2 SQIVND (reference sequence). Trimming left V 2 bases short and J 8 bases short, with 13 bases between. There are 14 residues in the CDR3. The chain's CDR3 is CASSISGGPDIQYF. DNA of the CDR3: TGTGCCAGTAGTATATCTGGGGGTCCGGACATTCAGTACTTC.

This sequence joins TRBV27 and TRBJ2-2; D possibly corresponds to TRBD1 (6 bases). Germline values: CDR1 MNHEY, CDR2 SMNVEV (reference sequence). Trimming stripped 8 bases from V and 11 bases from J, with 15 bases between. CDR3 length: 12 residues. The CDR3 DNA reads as TGTGCCAGCCGGGACAACTATAGAGAGCTGTTTTTT. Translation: CASRDNYRELFF.

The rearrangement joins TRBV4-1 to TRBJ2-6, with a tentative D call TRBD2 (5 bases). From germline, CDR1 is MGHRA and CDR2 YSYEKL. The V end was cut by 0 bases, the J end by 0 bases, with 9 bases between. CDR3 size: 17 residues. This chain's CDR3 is CASSQEGGHSGANVLTF. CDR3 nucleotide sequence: TGCGCCAGCAGCCAAGAAGGAGGCCACTCTGGGGCCAACGTCCTGACTTTC.

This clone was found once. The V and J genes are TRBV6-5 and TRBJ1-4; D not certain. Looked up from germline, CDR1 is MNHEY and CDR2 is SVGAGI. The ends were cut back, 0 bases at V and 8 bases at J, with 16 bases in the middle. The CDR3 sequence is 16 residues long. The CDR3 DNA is TGTGCCAGCAGTTACTCTCGAGGGAAGGAGCGAGAAAAACTGTTTTTT. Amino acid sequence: CASSYSRGKEREKLFF.

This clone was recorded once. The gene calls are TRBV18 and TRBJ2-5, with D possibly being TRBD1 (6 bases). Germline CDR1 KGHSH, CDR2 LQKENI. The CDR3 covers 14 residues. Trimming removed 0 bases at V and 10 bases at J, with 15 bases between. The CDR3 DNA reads TGTGCCAGCTCACCACCTCAGGGGCGGTTGATCCAGTACTTC. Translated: CASSPPQGRLIQYF.

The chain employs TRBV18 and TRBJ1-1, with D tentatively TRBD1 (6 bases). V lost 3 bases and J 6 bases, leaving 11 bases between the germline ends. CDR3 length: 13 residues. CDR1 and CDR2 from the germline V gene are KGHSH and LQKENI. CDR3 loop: CASSPKGGSEAFF. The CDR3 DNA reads TGTGCCAGCTCACCGAAGGGGGGATCTGAAGCTTTCTTT.

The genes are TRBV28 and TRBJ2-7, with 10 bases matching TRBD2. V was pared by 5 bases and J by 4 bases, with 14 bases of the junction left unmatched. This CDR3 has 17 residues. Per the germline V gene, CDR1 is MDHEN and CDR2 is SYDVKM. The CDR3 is CASSAVGLAGVGYEQYF. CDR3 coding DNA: TGTGCCAGCAGTGCAGTGGGGCTAGCGGGAGTCGGTTACGAGCAGTACTTC.

In nucleotides, the CDR3 is TGTGCCAGCAGCCAAAGGACTAGCGGCAATGAGCAGTTCTTC. Amino acid sequence: CASSQRTSGNEQFF. This chain links TRBV7-2 with TRBJ2-1, with TRBD2 matching over 10 bases. With 5 bases clipped from V and 6 bases from J, the junction kept 4 bases outside the gene matches. The CDR3 is 14 amino acids. Germline assignment: CDR1 SGHTA and CDR2 FQGNSA. Supplemented by reference TRBV7-2 and TRBJ2-1, the full variable domain reads GAGVSQSPSNKVTEKGKDVELRCDPISGHTALYWYRQSLGQGLEFLIYFQGNSAPDKSGLPSDRFSAERTGGSVSTLTIQRTQQEDSAVYLCASSQRTSGNEQFFGPGTRLTVL.

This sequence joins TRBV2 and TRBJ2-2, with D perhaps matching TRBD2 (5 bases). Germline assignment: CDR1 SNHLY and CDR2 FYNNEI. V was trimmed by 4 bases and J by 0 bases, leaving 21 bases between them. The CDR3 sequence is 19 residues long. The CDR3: CASSGPERARDANTGELFF. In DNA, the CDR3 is TGTGCCAGCAGTGGCCCAGAGAGGGCGAGAGACGCGAACACCGGGGAGCTGTTTTTT.

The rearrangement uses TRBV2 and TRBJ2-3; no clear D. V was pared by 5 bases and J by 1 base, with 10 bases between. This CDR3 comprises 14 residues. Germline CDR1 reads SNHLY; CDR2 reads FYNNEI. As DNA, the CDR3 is TGTGCCAGCAGTTCATCTAGAGGCACAGATACGCAGTATTTT. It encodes CASSSSRGTDTQYF.

The CDR3 loop reads CASSQVPSSGNTIYF. DNA of the CDR3: TGCGCCAGCAGCCAAGTCCCGAGCTCTGGAAACACCATATATTTT. The J gene is TRBJ1-3, the V gene TRBV4-1, with D uncertain. The V end was cut by 1 base, the J end by 0 bases, with 7 bases between. This CDR3 spans 15 amino acids. The germline CDR1 and CDR2 sequences are MGHRA and YSYEKL.